The clone carrying this TCR beta chain has ten or more counts. The sample originates from a study of T-cell reconstitution after alpha-beta-depleted transplantation in children. The CDR3 is 12 amino acids. V was clipped by 7 bases and J by 10 bases, with 14 bases between them. Germline V gives CDR1 MNHEY, CDR2 SMNVEV (reference sequence). Unique molecular identifiers were incorporated during preparation of the TCRbeta library. TCRdb re-derived calls from the PCR reads in MiXCR, one entry per CDR3 protein. The sample has roughly 220,000 distinct CDR3 sequences, 7.5% to 10% seen once. The material sequenced was PBMCs from the stem cell graft donor, taken from the stem cell graft. The chain uses TRBV27 and TRBJ2-1, with no clear D. This receptor was obtained from a human donor who donated a stem cell graft to a child with SCID. The CDR3 DNA follows: TGTGCCAGCACTGTCGCTGGCGGCGAGCAGTTCTTC. It yields the protein CASTVAGGEQFF.